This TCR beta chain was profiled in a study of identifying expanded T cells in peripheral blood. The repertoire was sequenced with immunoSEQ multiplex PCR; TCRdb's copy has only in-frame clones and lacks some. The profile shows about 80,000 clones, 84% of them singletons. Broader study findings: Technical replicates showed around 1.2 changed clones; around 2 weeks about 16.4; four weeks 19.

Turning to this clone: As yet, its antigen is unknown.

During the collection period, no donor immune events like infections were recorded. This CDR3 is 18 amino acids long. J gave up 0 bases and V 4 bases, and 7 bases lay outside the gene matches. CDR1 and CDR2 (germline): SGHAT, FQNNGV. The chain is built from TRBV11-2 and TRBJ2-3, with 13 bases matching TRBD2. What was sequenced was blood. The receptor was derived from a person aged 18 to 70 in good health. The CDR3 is CASSSRTSGRRSTDTQYF. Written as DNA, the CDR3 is TGTGCCAGCAGCTCCCGGACTAGCGGGAGAAGAAGCACAGATACGCAGTATTTT. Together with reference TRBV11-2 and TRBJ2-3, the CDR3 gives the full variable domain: EAGVAQSPRYKIIEKRQSVAFWCNPISGHATLYWYQQILGQGPKLLIQFQNNGVVDDSQLPKDRFSAERLKGVDSTLKIQPAKLEDSAVYLCASSSRTSGRRSTDTQYFGPGTRLTVL.